This T cell receptor (beta chain) was captured in a study of cytomegalovirus exposure and HLA in healthy donors. Study findings and constraints: With high specificity and sensitivity, the classifier reportedly diagnosed cytomegalovirus status.

Each donor was nominally healthy when sampled (though unrecorded immune exposures were likely). This CDR3 region has 15 residues. The V gene's germline CDR1 is MNHNS and CDR2 SASEGT. V gave up 1 base and J gave up 8 bases, with 17 bases separating them. The primer mix had 60 Vbeta and 13 Jbeta primers. Only in-frame clones appear in the TCRdb table, and some are missing; sequencing was by immunoSEQ multiplex PCR. The data show approximately 150,000 clones, roughly two thirds seen once. On this clone: Its antigen is unidentified.

The specimen sequenced was PBMCs. The V and J genes are TRBV6-1 and TRBJ1-2, with a tentative D call TRBD1 (5 bases). The origin of this receptor is a male donor in good health and CMV-seronegative. The CDR3 DNA is TGTGCCAGCAGTGAAGTTTCGGCAGGGCGGAGAGGCTACACCTTC. It is translated as CASSEVSAGRRGYTF.